What follows are 29 T cell receptor beta chains derived from one specimen sequenced in a study of beta chain features in type 1 diabetes. Sequenced material consisted of expressed TCRB transcripts (all of the isolated RNA was reverse transcribed). TCRdb's table, derived via immunoSEQ multiplex PCR, lists solely in-frame clones and lacks some. The data show 860,000 or so clones, with roughly 17% seen just once and 0.02% to 0.025% held by the top ten. Sequencing was performed on naive CD4+ T cells from blood. These receptors originate from a woman aged 18-29 years in good health.

In this sample, this clone turned up a few times. CDR3 nucleotide sequence: TGTGCCAGCAGTTCGCCCGGGGAAGGGGAGACCCAGTACTTC. Translated: CASSSPGEGETQYF. This chain connects TRBV27 to TRBJ2-5; a possible D gene is TRBD2 (5 bases). Germline V lookup: CDR1 MNHEY, CDR2 SMNVEV (reference sequence). The CDR3 runs to 14 residues. V lost 4 bases and J 5 bases, leaving 14 bases between the germline ends.

The table lists this clone with a few counts. In DNA form, the CDR3 reads TGTGCCAGCAGTGAAGGGTACAATGAGCAGTTCTTC. Amino acids: CASSEGYNEQFF. The rearrangement links TRBV6-1 to TRBJ2-1; D not resolved. Looked up from germline, CDR1 is MNHNS and CDR2 is SASEGT. The CDR3 runs 12 residues. The V and J ends lost 1 base and 4 bases respectively, with 2 bases between them.

This clone was seen only a few times. The chain uses TRBV21-1 and TRBJ2-1; the table assigns TRBD2, which was not confirmed against the DNA. TRBV21-1 is labeled a pseudogene. The CDR3 runs 15 residues. The CDR3 loop is CASSKAGTKGNEQFF. CDR3 DNA sequence: TGTGCCAGCAGCAAAGCCGGGACTAAAGGGAATGAGCAGTTCTTC.

The J gene is TRBJ2-5, the V gene TRBV28; D tentatively reads TRBD1 or TRBD2 (5 bases each). Trimming stripped 8 bases from V and 4 bases from J, with 14 bases between. The CDR3 covers 13 residues. Germline CDR1 is MDHEN and CDR2 is SYDVKM. The CDR3 nucleotides are TGTGCCAGCGCCGTGGGGGTTCCAGAGACCCAGTACTTC. It is translated as CASAVGVPETQYF.

This clone was seen more than once but under ten times. CDR3 amino acids: CASSYPLSEEQYF. In nucleotides, the CDR3 is TGTGCCAGCAGTTACCCTCTTTCTGAAGAGCAGTACTTC. The chain uses TRBV6-6 and TRBJ2-7; D unclear. The CDR3 is 13 amino acids. From germline, CDR1 is MNHNY and CDR2 SVGAGI (reference sequence). V was clipped by 2 bases and J by 7 bases, with 12 bases between them.

Here the CDR3 reads CASSPGGSADTQYF. The CDR3 DNA follows: TGTGCCAGTAGTCCCGGCGGTAGCGCAGATACGCAGTATTTT. V is TRBV19 and J is TRBJ2-3; possible D gene TRBD2, 5 bases. Germline values: CDR1 LNHDA, CDR2 SQIVND (reference sequence). The CDR3 totals 14 residues. V dropped 5 bases and J dropped 4 bases, with 13 bases sitting between them.

The chain is built from TRBV9 and TRBJ2-3, with TRBD2 matching 10 bases. The V gene's germline CDR1 is SGDLS and CDR2 YYNGEE. This CDR3 contains 19 residues. With V trimmed by 0 bases and J by 2 bases, 12 bases remained unmatched. The CDR3 is CASSVGGGSLAGVTDTQYF. The CDR3 bases are TGTGCCAGCAGCGTAGGAGGGGGATCGCTAGCGGGAGTCACAGATACGCAGTATTTT.

This chain uses TRBV6-1 with TRBJ1-1; 7 bases line up with TRBD1. Germline V gives CDR1 MNHNS, CDR2 SASEGT. The ends lost 4 bases at V and 6 bases at J; junction bases unmatched: 8. The CDR3 is made up of 14 amino acids. The CDR3: CASSALQGIPEAFF. Written as DNA, the CDR3 is TGTGCCAGCAGTGCTTTACAGGGGATACCTGAAGCTTTCTTT.

The chain has TRBV7-3 and TRBJ2-3; 7 nucleotides line up with TRBD2. Germline V CDR1 and CDR2: SGHTA, FQGTGA. The CDR3 sequence is 15 residues long. V gave up 4 bases and J gave up 3 bases; unmatched junction bases: 7. CDR3 in amino acids: CASSSGRAGTDTQYF. The CDR3 region has the DNA TGTGCCAGCAGCTCAGGGAGGGCCGGGACAGATACGCAGTATTTT.

The gene calls are TRBV11-3 and TRBJ2-7, with D uncertain. CDR1 SGHNT and CDR2 YENEEA come from the germline V gene. V dropped 3 bases and J dropped 3 bases, with 9 bases sitting between them. This CDR3 contains 13 residues. CDR3 in DNA: TGTGCCAGCAGCTTCGCGGACGGCTACGAGCAGTACTTC. It encodes CASSFADGYEQYF.

This clone has more than one count but fewer than ten. The chain carries TRBV19 and TRBJ2-3, with TRBD2 matching 10 bases. After removal of 9 bases from V and 6 bases from J, the junction contained 12 bases not matched to a gene. This CDR3 is 15 amino acids long. CDR1 and CDR2 from the germline V gene are LNHDA and SQIVND (reference sequence). CDR3 residues: CASKQPGLARDTQYF. The CDR3, as DNA: TGTGCCAGCAAGCAACCGGGACTAGCGAGGGATACGCAGTATTTT. The full variable domain, with the rest looked up from reference TRBV19 and TRBJ2-3, is DGGITQSPKYLFRKEGQNVTLSCEQNLNHDAMYWYRQDPGQGLRLIYYSQIVNDFQKGDIAEGYSVSREKKESFPLTVTSAQKNPTAFYLCASKQPGLARDTQYFGPGTRLTVL.

J is TRBJ2-1 and V is TRBV6-6, with 8 bases fitting TRBD2. The length of the CDR3 is 16 residues. Germline V lookup: CDR1 MNHNY, CDR2 SVGAGI (reference sequence). Trimming removed 4 bases from V and 4 bases from J; junction bases left unmatched: 9. CDR3 nucleotide sequence: TGTGCCAGCAGTTTTAGCGGGGCTAGCGGGTACAATGAGCAGTTCTTC. Its protein product is CASSFSGASGYNEQFF.

The gene calls are TRBV18 and TRBJ1-2; D might be TRBD1 (5 bases). The CDR3 consists of 13 residues. Germline values: CDR1 KGHSH, CDR2 LQKENI. Trimming stripped 2 bases from V and 4 bases from J, with 8 bases between. CDR3 sequence reads: CASSPEGPYGYTF. CDR3 bases: TGTGCCAGCTCACCAGAGGGACCCTATGGCTACACCTTC.

DNA for the CDR3: TGTGCCAGCAGCTTGGCGGTAGCGGGAGGGAGGGAGACCCAGTACTTC. It is translated as CASSLAVAGGRETQYF. The chain is built from TRBV5-6 and TRBJ2-5; 11 positions agree with TRBD2. The CDR3 loop spans 16 amino acids. After removal of 0 bases from V and 5 bases from J, the junction contained 6 bases not matched to a gene. Germline CDR1 and CDR2: SGHDT and YYEEEE. The entire variable domain, with the rest obtained from reference TRBV5-6 and TRBJ2-5, is as follows: DAGVTQSPTHLIKTRGQQVTLRCSPKSGHDTVSWYQQALGQGPQFIFQYYEEEERQRGNFPDRFSGHQFPNYSSELNVNALLLGDSALYLCASSLAVAGGRETQYFGPGTRLLVL.

There are a few counts of this clone. The V gene is TRBV28, the J gene TRBJ2-1; 8 nucleotides match TRBD2. V shed 6 bases, J shed 3 bases, and the junction held 7 bases outside the gene matches. The CDR3 totals 15 residues. Germline CDR1 is MDHEN and CDR2 is SYDVKM. CDR3 DNA sequence: TGTGCCAGCAGCCGTGGGCGGGGGGTCTACAATGAGCAGTTCTTC. Residues: CASSRGRGVYNEQFF. Full variable domain (remainder filled in from reference TRBV28 and TRBJ2-1): DVKVTQSSRYLVKRTGEKVFLECVQDMDHENMFWYRQDPGLGLRLIYFSYDVKMKEKGDIPEGYSVSREKKERFSLILESASTNQTSMYLCASSRGRGVYNEQFFGPGTRLTVL.

There are a few counts of this clone. The rearrangement joins TRBV11-3 to TRBJ2-2; a possible D gene is TRBD1 (5 bases). Deletions cut 1 base from V and 5 bases from J, with 8 bases between. This CDR3 has 14 residues. In germline, CDR1 is SGHNT, CDR2 YENEEA. The CDR3 coding sequence is TGTGCCAGCAGCTTAGGGGGCCGAACCGGGGAGCTGTTTTTT. As protein: CASSLGGRTGELFF.

The chain employs TRBV4-2 and TRBJ2-7; D not certain. The CDR3 is made up of 15 amino acids. The V end lost 4 bases, the J end lost 4 bases, and 17 bases lay between the germline ends. Per germline, CDR1 LGHNA and CDR2 YNFKEQ. CDR3 residues: CASSRAGAEKYEQYF. Here the CDR3 DNA reads TGTGCCAGCAGCCGGGCCGGCGCCGAGAAGTACGAGCAGTACTTC.

V is TRBV10-3 and J is TRBJ2-2; D gene ambiguous. The CDR3 covers 13 residues. Germline V gene lookup returns CDR1 ENHRY and CDR2 SYGVKD. The V end was cut by 9 bases, the J end by 6 bases, with 14 bases between. The CDR3 loop is CAISLSRAGELFF. CDR3 DNA sequence: TGTGCCATTAGCCTTAGCCGCGCCGGGGAGCTGTTTTTT.

The J gene is TRBJ2-1, the V gene TRBV7-2; the match to TRBD2 covers 8 bases. CDR3 length equals 13 residues. Per the germline V gene, CDR1 is SGHTA and CDR2 is FQGNSA. V shed 5 bases and J 14 bases; nucleotides not matched to a gene: 11. DNA of the CDR3: TGTGCCAGCAGCCTAGATGAAGGGACTAGGGAGTTCTTC. It encodes CASSLDEGTREFF.

Only a few counts were recorded for this clone. V usage is TRBV28 and J usage is TRBJ2-1, with D unclear. The germline CDR1 and CDR2 sequences are MDHEN and SYDVKM. This CDR3 has 11 amino acids. With 7 bases removed from V and 7 bases from J, the gap between germline ends came to 8 bases. The CDR3 bases are TGTGCCAGCACCCTTAGGAATGAGCAGTTCTTC. This encodes CASTLRNEQFF.

The chain employs TRBV4-3 and TRBJ2-4, with 12 bases fitting TRBD2. The V gene end was trimmed by 0 bases and the J gene end by 0 bases; junction bases not matched to a gene: 15. The germline gives CDR1 LGHNA, CDR2 YSLEER. The CDR3 consists of 22 residues. CDR3 nucleotides: TGCGCCAGCAGCCAAGATCTCTTCTTAACTAGCGGGAGGAACGGAGCCAAAAACATTCAGTACTTC. Protein product: CASSQDLFLTSGRNGAKNIQYF.

This clone turned up a few times. V gene TRBV11-2 combines with J gene TRBJ2-3; D unresolved. The CDR3 totals 16 residues. Germline CDR1 SGHAT, CDR2 FQNNGV. V gave up 5 bases and J gave up 2 bases, with 17 bases separating them. The CDR3 loop is CASSHTKSPYTDTQYF. The CDR3 DNA reads TGTGCCAGCAGCCACACAAAATCCCCCTACACAGATACGCAGTATTTT.

This clone was counted only a few times. The V and J genes are TRBV10-3 and TRBJ2-7; 11 nucleotides agree with TRBD1. The CDR3 consists of 15 residues. Germline V lookup: CDR1 ENHRY, CDR2 SYGVKD. J gave up 5 bases and V 3 bases, and 6 bases lay outside the gene matches. CDR3: CAISDGDRGLDEQYF. In DNA form, the CDR3 reads TGTGCCATCAGTGATGGGGACAGGGGGTTGGACGAGCAGTACTTC.

The rearrangement links TRBV19 to TRBJ1-2; 7 nucleotides align to TRBD1. This CDR3 contains 18 residues. CDR1 and CDR2 (germline): LNHDA, SQIVND (reference sequence). V trimming: 5 bases; J trimming: 0 bases; junction bases outside the gene matches: 15. CDR3 DNA sequence: TGTGCCAGTAGTCTCCACAAAATGACAGGGACATCTAACTATGGCTACACCTTC. Translated: CASSLHKMTGTSNYGYTF.

The V gene is TRBV29-1, the J gene TRBJ2-2; D possibly uses TRBD1 or TRBD2 (7 bases each). Trimming left V 8 bases short and J 5 bases short, with 18 bases between. Germline assignment: CDR1 SQVTM and CDR2 ANQGSEA. The CDR3 totals 14 residues. The CDR3 is CSIGRQGGTGELFF. The CDR3 bases are TGCAGCATTGGCAGACAGGGAGGGACCGGGGAGCTGTTTTTT.

The chain employs TRBV7-3 and TRBJ2-2; 8 bases line up with TRBD2. The CDR3 contains 16 residues. After removal of 1 base from V and 3 bases from J, the junction contained 4 bases not matched to a gene. Germline V gene data show CDR1 as SGHTA and CDR2 as FQGTGA. CDR3 bases: TGTGCCAGCAGCTTAAAAGGCGGGAGGTACACCGGGGAGCTGTTTTTT. It is translated as CASSLKGGRYTGELFF.

The J gene is TRBJ1-1, the V gene TRBV28, with 10 bases matching TRBD1. The germline V gene encodes CDR1 MDHEN and CDR2 SYDVKM. The junction had 12 bases not matched to a gene; V was cut back by 6 bases and J by 8 bases. This CDR3 is built from 15 residues. The CDR3 DNA reads as TGTGCCAGCAGCAAGGACGACAGGGGGCATCCAGAAGCTTTCTTT. It codes for CASSKDDRGHPEAFF. Drawing the rest from reference TRBV28 and TRBJ1-1, the complete variable domain is DVKVTQSSRYLVKRTGEKVFLECVQDMDHENMFWYRQDPGLGLRLIYFSYDVKMKEKGDIPEGYSVSREKKERFSLILESASTNQTSMYLCASSKDDRGHPEAFFGQGTRLTVV.

The chain is built from TRBV7-9 and TRBJ1-4; 8 nucleotides align to TRBD1. CDR1 SEHNR and CDR2 FQNEAQ come from the germline V gene (reference sequence). The junction had 18 bases not matched to a gene; V was cut back by 4 bases and J by 5 bases. CDR3 size: 19 residues. The CDR3 is CASSSHKRISGQVNEKLFF. DNA of the CDR3: TGTGCCAGCAGCTCACATAAACGGATTTCGGGACAGGTGAATGAAAAACTGTTTTTT. Complete variable domain (other parts from reference TRBV7-9 and TRBJ1-4): DTGVSQNPRHKITKRGQNVTFRCDPISEHNRLYWYRQTLGQGPEFLTYFQNEAQLEKSRLLSDRFSAERPKGSFSTLEIQRTEQGDSAMYLCASSSHKRISGQVNEKLFFGSGTQLSVL.

V and J are TRBV25-1 and TRBJ1-1; the D is unclear. The V and J ends lost 7 bases and 8 bases respectively, with 17 bases between them. Per germline, CDR1 MGHDK and CDR2 SYGVNS. The CDR3 totals 13 residues. For the CDR3, the DNA is TGTGCCAGCATAAGGTCAGGCATACCGGAAGCTTTCTTT. It is translated as CASIRSGIPEAFF.